Below are 4 T cell receptor beta chains sequenced from a single sample in a study of CD8 T cells in ankylosing spondylitis. TCRdb called the 5' RACE reads again in MiXCR, with one record for every CDR3 protein. Of 80,000 to 100,000 distinct CDR3 sequences detected, roughly 8.3% appear once; the ten largest clones hold around a tenth. The sample consisted of blood, either unsorted or a sorted T cell fraction (not recorded which). These receptors came from a male donor with ankylosing spondylitis or in good health (not recorded which).

This clonotype was found many times. The J gene is TRBJ2-7, the V gene TRBV20-1; D gene uncertain. CDR3 length: 11 amino acids. Per the germline V gene, CDR1 is DFQATT and CDR2 is SNEGSKA (reference sequence). The V gene lost 0 bases and the J gene lost 7 bases, with 7 bases spanning the gap. CDR3 nucleotide sequence: TGCAGTGCTAGAGATCGGACGGAGCAGTACTTC. Translated, it gives CSARDRTEQYF.

This clonotype was seen repeatedly, ten times or more. This chain links TRBV30 with TRBJ1-1; D possibly corresponds to TRBD1 (5 bases). The V and J ends lost 3 bases and 4 bases respectively, with 9 bases between them. The V gene's germline CDR1 is GTSNPN and CDR2 SVGIG (reference sequence). This CDR3 region has 12 residues. Here the CDR3 reads CAWRLGRTEAFF. The CDR3 DNA is TGTGCCTGGAGACTGGGACGCACTGAAGCTTTCTTT. The full variable domain, in which reference TRBV30 and TRBJ1-1 provide the parts outside the CDR3, is SQTIHQWPATLVQPVGSPLSLECTVEGTSNPNLYWYRQAAGRGLQLLFYSVGIGQISSEVPQNLSASRPQDRQFILSSKKLLLSDSGFYLCAWRLGRTEAFFGQGTRLTVV.

This clonotype occurred many times. The V and J genes are TRBV12-3 or TRBV12-4 and TRBJ1-5; D uncertain. CDR3 length equals 12 residues. V dropped 3 bases and J dropped 4 bases, with 4 bases sitting between them. The CDR3 spells CASSFKNQPQHF. CDR3 in DNA: TGTGCCAGCAGTTTCAAGAATCAGCCCCAGCATTTT.

This clonotype has only a few counts. The rearrangement joins TRBV6-6 to TRBJ2-1; 12 positions match TRBD2. The CDR3 has 15 amino acids. With 4 bases clipped from V and 10 bases from J, the junction kept 8 bases outside the gene matches. The V gene's germline CDR1 is MNHNY and CDR2 SVGAGI (reference sequence). The CDR3, as DNA: TGTGCCAGCAGTTCCCTAGCGGGGGGGGTTCGGGAGCAGTTCTTC. It is translated as CASSSLAGGVREQFF.